This TCR beta chain is from a study of blood T cell repertoires in COVID-19. Study summary: Sites in the United States, Italy and Spain provided acute and convalescent COVID-19 samples. PBMCs, B-cell-depleted T cells, or T cells provided the cDNA or gDNA that made up the material.

Assay: immunoSEQ multiplex PCR; the TCRdb copy retains only in-frame clones and omits some. Among about 36,000 clones listed, approximately 80% were seen once. Germline CDR1 reads SGHTA; CDR2 reads FQGNSA. The CDR3 runs to 16 residues. Trimming at V came to 6 bases and at J to 4 bases, leaving 11 bases not matched to a gene. Input material: peripheral blood. The genes are TRBV7-2 and TRBJ2-1; 8 nucleotides match TRBD1. This sequence was found in a man aged 55-75 years with active COVID-19. The DNA of the CDR3 is TGTGCCAGCAGGGATCGGACAGGGAAGGGGTACAATGAGCAGTTCTTC. This encodes CASRDRTGKGYNEQFF. Complete variable domain (other parts from reference TRBV7-2 and TRBJ2-1): GAGVSQSPSNKVTEKGKDVELRCDPISGHTALYWYRQSLGQGLEFLIYFQGNSAPDKSGLPSDRFSAERTGGSVSTLTIQRTQQEDSAVYLCASRDRTGKGYNEQFFGPGTRLTVL.